The 2 T cell receptor beta chains reported below all come from one sample, sequenced in a study of cytomegalovirus exposure and HLA in healthy donors. Primers for the PCR totalled 60 Vbeta and 13 Jbeta. Measured with immunoSEQ multiplex PCR; TCRdb has only the in-frame clones, and not every one. The repertoire includes some 150,000 clones, roughly 73% of them detected once, and 3% to 3.5% sits in the top ten. Sequencing was performed on PBMCs. Every receptor here comes from a female donor in good health and CMV-seronegative.

The chain's CDR3 is CASSLSLGGRTNEKLFF. The CDR3 bases are TGTGCCAGCAGTTTATCGTTAGGCGGTCGGACAAATGAAAAACTGTTTTTT. This chain uses TRBV27 with TRBJ1-4, with D perhaps TRBD1 (5 bases). The length of the CDR3 is 17 residues. V lost 0 bases, J lost 5 bases, and 16 bases lay in between. Germline-derived CDR1 and CDR2 are MNHEY and SMNVEV (reference sequence).

Turning to this clone: One junction end does not reproduce the germline sequence, and a read error may be involved. This chain uses TRBV5-3 with TRBJ1-4; 9 nucleotides align to TRBD1. TRBV5-3 is placed among ORFs of uncertain function. CDR3 length: 16 residues. The CDR3 here is CARSRYRGPTNEKLFF. For the CDR3, the DNA is TGTGCCAGAAGCCGTTACAGGGGGCCAACCAATGAAAAACTGTTTTTT.